The clone carrying this T cell receptor beta chain was counted once. What it binds is not known. These data originate in a study of T cell responses to AZD1222 COVID-19 vaccine. Findings and caveats of the study: Regions 160-218 and 743-854 dominated among vaccine-associated CD4 TCRs spanning spike. Nearly half of spike-specific TCRs reportedly go after variant regions that carry no mutations. The number of AZD1222 recipients seropositive at baseline was only five to seven. The donor group comprised mostly white British people and more females; the analysis possibly underestimated clonal diversity.

The method was immunoSEQ multiplex PCR; TCRdb's version includes in-frame clones alone and lacks a portion of them. Here the sample spans around 100,000 clones, 85% to 95% being singletons. This sample comprised peripheral blood, obtained on day 0 of AZD1222 vaccination. The receptor's source is an adult in good health.

The CDR3 here is CASHRDNTGELFF. For the CDR3, the DNA is TGTGCCAGCCACCGGGATAACACCGGGGAGCTGTTTTTT. This chain uses TRBV5-4 with TRBJ2-2, with a tentative D call TRBD2 (5 bases). Germline V gene sequence: CDR1 SGHNT, CDR2 YYREEE (reference sequence). Trimming shortened V by 7 bases and J by 2 bases, and 9 bases separated the two germline ends. This CDR3 has 13 amino acids.